This is a list of T cell receptor beta chains from one sample in a study of cytomegalovirus exposure and HLA in healthy donors. The assay was immunoSEQ multiplex PCR, and TCRdb's table has in-frame clones only and misses some. The sample lists approximately 270,000 clones, about 80% occurring once. Sequencing was carried out using PBMCs. Receptor source: a girl aged 2 to 9 in good health and CMV-seronegative. The CDR3 runs from the conserved cysteine through the conserved F or W. The D gene is left open where the match is weak. Only part of the rows carry a size: once, few, many, or a class if the clone is expanded.

j_call,d_call,v_call,clone_size,cdr3_nt,cdr3_aa
TRBJ2-1,-,TRBV5-1,-,TGCGCCAGCAGCTTGGTTGCGGGCGGAGACAATGAGCAGTTCTTC,CASSLVAGGDNEQFF
TRBJ2-7,-,TRBV27,-,TGTGCCAGCAGTTTACAGACAGGCTACGAGCAGTACTTC,CASSLQTGYEQYF
TRBJ1-1,-,TRBV7-3,-,TGTGCCAGCAGCCTCTCCCAGGGGACGGATGAAGCTTTCTTT,CASSLSQGTDEAFF
TRBJ1-2,TRBD1,TRBV28,-,TGTGCCAGCAGACAAACGACAGGGGGGAACTATGGCTACACCTTC,CASRQTTGGNYGYTF
TRBJ1-5,-,TRBV28,-,TGTGCCAGCAGTCAGGAGGGTAATCAGCCCCAGCATTTT,CASSQEGNQPQHF
TRBJ2-5,TRBD1,TRBV30,-,TGTGCCTGGAAACCGGGACAGTATCAAGAGACCCAGTACTTC,CAWKPGQYQETQYF
TRBJ1-3,-,TRBV6-5,-,TGTGCCAGCAGCCTGCAGGAGGTTGGAAACACCATATATTTT,CASSLQEVGNTIYF
TRBJ2-1,-,TRBV27,-,TGTGCCAGCAGTTCTTGGAGTGATGAGCAGTTCTTC,CASSSWSDEQFF
TRBJ2-1,TRBD2,TRBV19,once,TGTGCCAGTAGTATAGAGTTGCCGGGACTAGCGGACAATGAGCAGTTCTTC,CASSIELPGLADNEQFF
TRBJ2-3,-,TRBV7-9,-,TGTGCCAGCAGCTTAGTGCGCGGGGAGGTTAAAGATACGCAGTATTTT,CASSLVRGEVKDTQYF
TRBJ1-1,-,TRBV18,-,TGTGCCAGCTCACTACAGGACCGTGAAGCTTTCTTT,CASSLQDREAFF